Included here is one T cell receptor (beta chain) sequence, with context. No antigen is known for it. Time point of the sample: pre-treatment baseline. Disease control meant complete response, partial response or stable disease at 12 weeks. The CDR3 sequence is 15 residues long. The V and J ends lost 6 bases and 4 bases, in that order; junction bases with no gene match: 6. Germline values: CDR1 SEHNR, CDR2 FQNEAQ (reference sequence). Generated by immunoSEQ multiplex PCR, the TCRdb table keeps only in-frame clones and is missing some. The sample contains about 20,000 clones, under 90% of which appear only once. This sample is part of a study of blood T cell dynamics during melanoma immunotherapy. Study summary: Patients with metastatic melanoma got pembrolizumab or nivolumab-ipilimumab as first-line care.

Notes on the study in general: It remained unknown if the driving T cell clones were melanoma-specific.

The gene calls are TRBV7-9 and TRBJ1-4, with 9 bases that match TRBD1. Sequenced material: blood, taken from a patient treated with checkpoint blockade. This receptor was taken from a human donor with melanoma. For the CDR3, the DNA is TGTGCCAGCAGATCGAGACAGGGGGTTAATGAAAAACTGTTTTTT. This encodes CASRSRQGVNEKLFF.